This T cell receptor beta chain derives from a study of beta chain features in type 1 diabetes. Study-wide findings and caveats: Moderate but significant shortening of TCRB CDR3s was recorded in all four CD4+ subsets from Type 1 diabetes patients. Individuals with type 1 diabetes displayed fewer insertions and more deletions at VDJ junctions. Sequencing from cDNA could over-represent high-TCR-expressing cells.

TCRB transcripts that were expressed got sequenced, as all of the isolated RNA had been reverse transcribed. Sequencing of naive, central memory and regulatory T cell samples gave an average of approximately 3.3 million reads. Assay: immunoSEQ multiplex PCR; the TCRdb copy retains only in-frame clones and omits some. Among about 180,000 clones listed, less than 10% were seen once. The CDR3 has 15 residues. V lost 7 bases and J 10 bases, leaving 23 bases between the germline ends. Germline V lookup: CDR1 MDHEN, CDR2 SYDVKM. Sorting based on CD45RO/CCR7/CD25/CD127/CD95/CD27 separated CD4+ naive, central memory, regulatory and stem cell-like memory cells. About this clone itself: Its matching antigen is unknown.

What was sequenced was central memory CD4+ T cells from blood. The TCR sequence derives from a man aged 18 to 30 with type 1 diabetes. The rearrangement joins TRBV28 to TRBJ2-1; maybe TRBD2 (7 bases). The DNA for the CDR3 is TGTGCCAGCACCCAAGGAGGGGGGGAGCAGAACGAGCAGTTCTTC. Amino acids: CASTQGGGEQNEQFF.